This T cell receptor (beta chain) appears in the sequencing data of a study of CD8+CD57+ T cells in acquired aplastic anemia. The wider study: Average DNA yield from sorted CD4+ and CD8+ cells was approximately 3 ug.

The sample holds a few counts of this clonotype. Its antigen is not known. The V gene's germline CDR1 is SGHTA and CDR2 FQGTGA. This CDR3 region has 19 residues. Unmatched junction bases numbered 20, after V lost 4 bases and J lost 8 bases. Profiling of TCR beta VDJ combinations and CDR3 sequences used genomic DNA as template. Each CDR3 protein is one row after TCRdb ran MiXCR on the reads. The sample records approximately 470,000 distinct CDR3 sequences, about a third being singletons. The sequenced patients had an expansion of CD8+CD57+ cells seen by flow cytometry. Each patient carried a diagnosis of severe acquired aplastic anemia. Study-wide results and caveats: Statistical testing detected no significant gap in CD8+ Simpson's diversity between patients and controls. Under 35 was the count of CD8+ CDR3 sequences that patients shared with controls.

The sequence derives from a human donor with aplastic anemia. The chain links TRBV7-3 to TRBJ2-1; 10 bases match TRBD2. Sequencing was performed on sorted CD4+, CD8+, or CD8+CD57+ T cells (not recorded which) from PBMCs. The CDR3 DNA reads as TGTGCCAGCAGCTCTTTGGGGGCTAGCGGGAGTATATCCGTATATGAGCAGTTCTTC. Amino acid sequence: CASSSLGASGSISVYEQFF. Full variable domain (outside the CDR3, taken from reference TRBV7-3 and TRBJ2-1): GAGVSQTPSNKVTEKGKYVELRCDPISGHTALYWYRQSLGQGPEFLIYFQGTGAADDSGLPNDRFFAVRPEGSVSTLKIQRTERGDSAVYLCASSSLGASGSISVYEQFFGPGTRLTVL.